The clone carrying this T cell receptor (beta chain) was detected a few times. Its antigen remains unidentified. This sample was taken from a study of response to subunit inactivated influenza vaccine. Study-level findings and limits: The authors proposed limited new T cell recruitment per seasonal influenza vaccination.

TCRdb re-derived calls from the RT-PCR reads in MiXCR, one entry per CDR3 protein. The table records approximately 700,000 distinct CDR3 sequences, 15% to 19% of them present only once. Per germline, CDR1 MNHEY and CDR2 SMNVEV (reference sequence). This CDR3 has 16 residues. Trimming removed 3 bases from V and 2 bases from J, with 13 bases in between. The TCR comes from a man in his fifties or sixties who received an inactivated influenza vaccine. The chain carries TRBV27 and TRBJ2-2, with D tentatively TRBD2 (5 bases). The sample consisted of PBMCs from blood, taken 12 days after vaccination. The DNA for the CDR3 is TGTGCCAGCAGTTTTGACTACCTACTAAACACCGGGGAGCTGTTTTTT. It yields the protein CASSFDYLLNTGELFF.